This entry concerns a single T cell receptor beta chain. As handled by the study authors: With immunoSEQ giving junction-only sequences and no quality scores, filtering differed. The protocol was immunoSEQ multiplex PCR, while the TCRdb copy is restricted to in-frame clones and leaves out a portion. V and J calls and clone size are given by that table; D and trimming were obtained from the DNA. The repertoire holds about 680,000 clones, with just over 90% as singletons. The data originate from a study of shared clonotypes between healthy human individuals. CDR3 size: 11 residues. Trimming cost V 7 bases and J 3 bases, with 3 bases left between them. Germline V CDR1 and CDR2: MGHRA, YSYEKL. Naivety among CD8 cells was defined by CD45RO negativity and positive CCR7 selection, thereby excluding terminally differentiated effector memory CD45RA+ cells. Each sample came from a Caucasian adult donor living in Nashville, Tennessee.

Sample: naive CD8+ T cells sorted from blood. The chain is built from TRBV4-1 and TRBJ2-2; the D is unclear. The receptor comes from a man aged 30-40 years in good health. CDR3 DNA sequence: TGCGCCAGCACCGACACCGGGGAGCTGTTTTTT. Protein sequence: CASTDTGELFF.